These 10 T cell receptor beta chains were all obtained from the same sample, sequenced in a study of T cell responses to AZD1222 COVID-19 vaccine. Profiling relied on immunoSEQ multiplex PCR, and the TCRdb table lists in-frame clones only, not all of them. This table has about 220,000 clones, 85% to 95% appearing once. Specimen: peripheral blood, collected on day 0 of MenACWY control vaccination. These receptor sequences come from an adult in good health.

The J gene is TRBJ2-7, the V gene TRBV5-1, with 7 bases fitting TRBD1. From germline, CDR1 is SGHRS and CDR2 YFSETQ. V shed 3 bases, J shed 0 bases, and the junction held 9 bases outside the gene matches. The CDR3 has 16 residues. The CDR3 loop reads CASSYIRGTGSYEQYF. CDR3 sequence (DNA): TGCGCCAGCAGCTATATCAGGGGGACGGGCTCCTACGAGCAGTACTTC.

The chain couples TRBV18 to TRBJ1-2; TRBD1 might be the D (5 bases). This CDR3 is built from 13 residues. The V end was cut by 2 bases, the J end by 6 bases, with 10 bases between. Germline values: CDR1 KGHSH, CDR2 LQKENI. The CDR3 DNA reads TGTGCCAGCTCACCAGGGACGGCTAATGGCTACACCTTC. Translated, it gives CASSPGTANGYTF.

The chain combines TRBV5-4 with TRBJ1-3, with D unclear. With 0 bases removed from V and 0 bases from J, the gap between germline ends came to 7 bases. CDR3 length: 15 amino acids. In germline, CDR1 is SGHNT, CDR2 YYREEE (reference sequence). Written as DNA, the CDR3 is TGTGCCAGCAGCTTGGCCCAGGTCTCTGGAAACACCATATATTTT. Amino acid sequence: CASSLAQVSGNTIYF.

The rearrangement links TRBV7-2 to TRBJ2-3; TRBD2 matches at 10 bases. The CDR3 runs 18 residues. Germline V gene lookup returns CDR1 SGHTA and CDR2 FQGNSA. After removal of 2 bases from V and 0 bases from J, the junction contained 8 bases not matched to a gene. The CDR3 protein is CASSLTASGGASTDTQYF. The CDR3 bases are TGTGCCAGCAGCTTAACTGCTAGCGGGGGCGCTAGCACAGATACGCAGTATTTT.

The chain recombines TRBV19 with TRBJ2-5, with 8 bases identical to TRBD2. The CDR3 spans 14 residues. Germline CDR1 reads LNHDA; CDR2 reads SQIVND (reference sequence). Germline trimming cut 5 bases from V and 1 base from J; bases unmatched to any gene: 3. CDR3 region: CASSVSGIQETQYF. The CDR3 bases are TGTGCCAGTAGTGTTAGCGGGATCCAAGAGACCCAGTACTTC.

This chain uses TRBV18 with TRBJ1-1; D call uncertain. From germline, CDR1 is KGHSH and CDR2 LQKENI. The CDR3 loop spans 15 amino acids. Between the trimmed V and J ends, which lost 3 bases and 5 bases, there was a span of 16 bases. The CDR3 sequence: CASSPPMKKKTEAFF. CDR3 DNA sequence: TGTGCCAGCTCACCTCCGATGAAGAAGAAAACTGAAGCTTTCTTT.

V is TRBV11-2 and J is TRBJ1-6; 7 bases map to TRBD1. The CDR3 length is 18 residues. CDR1 and CDR2 from the germline V gene are SGHAT and FQNNGV. V trimming: 1 base; J trimming: 4 bases; junction bases outside the gene matches: 10. The CDR3 coding sequence is TGTGCCAGCAGCTTAGGATCGTCGGCGGGACAGTATAATTCACCCCTCCACTTT. The encoded protein is CASSLGSSAGQYNSPLHF.

The table lists this clone with a few counts. The gene calls are TRBV7-2 and TRBJ1-5, with D uncertain. The germline V and J ends were trimmed by 5 bases and 7 bases, with 15 bases remaining between them. Germline CDR1 SGHTA, CDR2 FQGNSA. The CDR3 loop spans 14 amino acids. The CDR3 bases are TGTGCCAGCAGCCCGGTGGGTTTAGGACAGCCCCAGCATTTT. It yields the protein CASSPVGLGQPQHF.

The V and J genes are TRBV15 and TRBJ2-2; D possibly corresponds to TRBD1 (6 bases). The CDR3 totals 13 residues. V was cut by 7 bases and J by 2 bases, with 8 bases left in between. Germline lookup yields CDR1 LNHNV and CDR2 YYDKDF (reference sequence). CDR3 in DNA: TGTGCCACCACACAGGGAAACACCGGGGAGCTGTTTTTT. Translation: CATTQGNTGELFF.

The chain links TRBV11-3 to TRBJ1-1, with 7 bases fitting TRBD1. The CDR3 runs 13 residues. With 1 base clipped from V and 9 bases from J, the junction kept 5 bases outside the gene matches. Germline V lookup: CDR1 SGHNT, CDR2 YENEEA. CDR3 region: CASSLARDSKAFF. The CDR3 DNA sequence: TGTGCCAGCAGCTTAGCTCGGGACAGCAAAGCTTTCTTT.